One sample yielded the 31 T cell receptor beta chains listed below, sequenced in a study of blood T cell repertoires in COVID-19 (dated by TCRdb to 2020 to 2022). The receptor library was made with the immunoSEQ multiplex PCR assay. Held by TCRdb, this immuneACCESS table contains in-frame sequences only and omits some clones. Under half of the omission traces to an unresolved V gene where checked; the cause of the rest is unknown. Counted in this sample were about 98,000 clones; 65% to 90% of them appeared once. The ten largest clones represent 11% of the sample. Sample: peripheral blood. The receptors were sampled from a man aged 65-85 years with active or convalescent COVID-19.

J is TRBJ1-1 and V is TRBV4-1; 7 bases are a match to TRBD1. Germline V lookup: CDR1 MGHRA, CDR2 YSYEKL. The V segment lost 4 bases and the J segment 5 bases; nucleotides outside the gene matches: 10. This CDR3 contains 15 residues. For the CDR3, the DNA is TGCGCCAGCAGCCGCGGACAGGTTGGGGATACTGAAGCTTTCTTT. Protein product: CASSRGQVGDTEAFF.

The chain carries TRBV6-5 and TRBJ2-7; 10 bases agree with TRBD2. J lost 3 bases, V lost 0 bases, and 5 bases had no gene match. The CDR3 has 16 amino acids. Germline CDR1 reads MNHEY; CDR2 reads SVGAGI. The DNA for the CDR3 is TGTGCCAGCAGTTACTCGGGTAGCGGGGGGAACTACGAGCAGTACTTC. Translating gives CASSYSGSGGNYEQYF.

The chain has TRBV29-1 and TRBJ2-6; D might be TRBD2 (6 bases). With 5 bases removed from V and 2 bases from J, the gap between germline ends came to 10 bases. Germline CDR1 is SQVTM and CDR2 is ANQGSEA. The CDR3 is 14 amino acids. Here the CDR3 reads CSVYPGAGANVLTF. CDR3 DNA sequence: TGCAGCGTTTACCCGGGAGCTGGGGCCAACGTCCTGACTTTC.

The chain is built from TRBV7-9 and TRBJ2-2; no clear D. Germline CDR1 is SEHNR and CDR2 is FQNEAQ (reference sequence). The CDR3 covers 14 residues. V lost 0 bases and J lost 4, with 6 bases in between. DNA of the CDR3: TGTGCCAGCAGCTTAGCGAGCCTCACCGGGGAGCTGTTTTTT. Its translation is CASSLASLTGELFF.

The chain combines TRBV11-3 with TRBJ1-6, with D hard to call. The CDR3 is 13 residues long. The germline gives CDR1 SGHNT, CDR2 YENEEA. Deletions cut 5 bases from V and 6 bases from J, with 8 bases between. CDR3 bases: TGTGCCAGCAGCCCCTCCCTTAATTCACCCCTCCACTTT. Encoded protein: CASSPSLNSPLHF. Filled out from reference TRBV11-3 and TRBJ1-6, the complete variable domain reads EAGVVQSPRYKIIEKKQPVAFWCNPISGHNTLYWYLQNLGQGPELLIRYENEEAVDDSQLPKDRFSAERLKGVDSTLKIQPAELGDSAVYLCASSPSLNSPLHFGNGTRLTVT.

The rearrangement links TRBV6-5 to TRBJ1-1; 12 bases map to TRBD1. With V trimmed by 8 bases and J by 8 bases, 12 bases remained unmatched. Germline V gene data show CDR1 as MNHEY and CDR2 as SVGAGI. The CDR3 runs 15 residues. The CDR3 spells CASQQAGQGASEAFF. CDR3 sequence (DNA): TGTGCCAGCCAACAGGCGGGACAGGGGGCATCAGAAGCTTTCTTT.

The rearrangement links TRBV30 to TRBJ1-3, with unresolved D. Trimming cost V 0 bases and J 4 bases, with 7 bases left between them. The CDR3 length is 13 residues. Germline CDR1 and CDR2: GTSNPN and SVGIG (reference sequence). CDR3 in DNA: TGTGCCTGGAGTGTGGTACAGGGAAACACCATATATTTT. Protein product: CAWSVVQGNTIYF.

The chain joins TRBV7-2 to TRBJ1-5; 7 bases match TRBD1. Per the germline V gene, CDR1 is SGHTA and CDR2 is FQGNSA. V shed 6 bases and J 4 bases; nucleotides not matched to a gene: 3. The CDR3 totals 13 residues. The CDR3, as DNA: TGTGCCAGCAGTCCAGGGGGAAATCAGCCCCAGCATTTT. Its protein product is CASSPGGNQPQHF.

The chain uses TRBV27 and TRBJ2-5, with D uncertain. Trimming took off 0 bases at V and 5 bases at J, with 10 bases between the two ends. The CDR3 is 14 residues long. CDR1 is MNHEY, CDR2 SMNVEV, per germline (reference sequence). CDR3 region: CASSLSERRETQYF. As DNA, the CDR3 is TGTGCCAGCAGTTTATCAGAGAGGCGTGAGACCCAGTACTTC.

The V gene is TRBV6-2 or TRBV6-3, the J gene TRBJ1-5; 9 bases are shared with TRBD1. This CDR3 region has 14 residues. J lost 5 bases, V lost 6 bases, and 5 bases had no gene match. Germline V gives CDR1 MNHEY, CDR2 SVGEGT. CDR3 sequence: CASRPGTGHQPQHF. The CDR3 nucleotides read TGTGCCAGCAGACCTGGGACAGGGCATCAGCCCCAGCATTTT.

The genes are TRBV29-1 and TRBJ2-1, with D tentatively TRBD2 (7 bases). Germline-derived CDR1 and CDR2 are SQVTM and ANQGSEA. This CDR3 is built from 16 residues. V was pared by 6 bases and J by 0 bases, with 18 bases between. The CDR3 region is CSVEGGPGSSYNEQFF. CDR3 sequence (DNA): TGCAGCGTGGAGGGGGGGCCGGGAAGCTCCTACAATGAGCAGTTCTTC.

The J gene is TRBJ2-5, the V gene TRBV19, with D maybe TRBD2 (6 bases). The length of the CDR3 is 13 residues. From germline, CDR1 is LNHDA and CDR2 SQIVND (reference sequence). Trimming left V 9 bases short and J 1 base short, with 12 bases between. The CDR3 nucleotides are TGTGCCAGCATCGGGGGAACCCAAGAGACCCAGTACTTC. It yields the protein CASIGGTQETQYF.

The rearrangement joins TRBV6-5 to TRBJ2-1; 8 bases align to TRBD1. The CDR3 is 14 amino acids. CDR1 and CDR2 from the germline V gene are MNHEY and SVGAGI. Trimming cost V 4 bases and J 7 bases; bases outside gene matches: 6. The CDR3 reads CASSWATGVNEQFF. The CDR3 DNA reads TGTGCCAGCAGTTGGGCGACAGGGGTGAATGAGCAGTTCTTC.

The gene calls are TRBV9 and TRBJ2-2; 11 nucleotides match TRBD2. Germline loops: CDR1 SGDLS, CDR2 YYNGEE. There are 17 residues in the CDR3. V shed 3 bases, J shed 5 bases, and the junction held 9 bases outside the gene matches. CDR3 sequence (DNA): TGTGCCAGCAGCGACTTAGCGGGGGGGGCCCCAACCGGGGAGCTGTTTTTT. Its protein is CASSDLAGGAPTGELFF.

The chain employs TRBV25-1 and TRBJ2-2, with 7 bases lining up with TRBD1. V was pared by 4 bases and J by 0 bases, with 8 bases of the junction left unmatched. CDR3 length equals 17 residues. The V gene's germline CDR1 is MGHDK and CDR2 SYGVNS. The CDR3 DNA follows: TGTGCCAGCAGTGCTGCGATTGGGACAGCGAACACCGGGGAGCTGTTTTTT. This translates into CASSAAIGTANTGELFF.

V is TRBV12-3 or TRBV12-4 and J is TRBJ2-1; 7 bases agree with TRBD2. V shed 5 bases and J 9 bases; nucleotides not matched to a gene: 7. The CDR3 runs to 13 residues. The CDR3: CASSGAGQGEQFF. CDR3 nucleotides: TGTGCCAGCAGTGGAGCGGGGCAGGGTGAGCAGTTCTTC.

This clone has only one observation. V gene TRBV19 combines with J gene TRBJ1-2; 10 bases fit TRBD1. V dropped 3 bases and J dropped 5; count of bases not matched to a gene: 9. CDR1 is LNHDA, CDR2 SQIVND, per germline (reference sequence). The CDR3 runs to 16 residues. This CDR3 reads CASSMDRGTRRYGYTF. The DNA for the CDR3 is TGTGCCAGTAGTATGGACAGGGGGACCAGGAGATATGGCTACACCTTC.

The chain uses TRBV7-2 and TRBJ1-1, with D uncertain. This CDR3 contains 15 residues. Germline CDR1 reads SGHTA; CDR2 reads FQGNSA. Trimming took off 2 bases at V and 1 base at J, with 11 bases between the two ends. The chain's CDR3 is CASSLKGSQNTEAFF. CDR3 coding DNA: TGTGCCAGCAGCTTAAAAGGGAGTCAGAACACTGAAGCTTTCTTT.

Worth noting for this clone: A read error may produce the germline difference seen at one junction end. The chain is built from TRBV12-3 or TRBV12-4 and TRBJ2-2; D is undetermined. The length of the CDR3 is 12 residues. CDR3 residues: CASSLGRDRGVF. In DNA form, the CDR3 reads TGTGCCAGCAGTTTAGGCAGAGACCGAGGTGTTTTT.

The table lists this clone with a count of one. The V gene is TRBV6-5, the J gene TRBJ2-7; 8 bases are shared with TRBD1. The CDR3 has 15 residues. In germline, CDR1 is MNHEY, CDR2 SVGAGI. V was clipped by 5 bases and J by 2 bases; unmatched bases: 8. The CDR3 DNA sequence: TGTGCCAGCAGTCCTTCTCCGGGACAGGCCTACGAGCAGTACTTC. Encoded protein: CASSPSPGQAYEQYF.

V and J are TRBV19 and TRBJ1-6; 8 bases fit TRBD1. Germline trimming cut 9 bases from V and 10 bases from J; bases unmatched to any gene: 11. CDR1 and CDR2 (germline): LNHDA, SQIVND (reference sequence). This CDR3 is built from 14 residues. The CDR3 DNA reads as TGTGCCAGCTCAGGACAGGGAGGTTTGTCACCCCTCCACTTT. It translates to CASSGQGGLSPLHF.

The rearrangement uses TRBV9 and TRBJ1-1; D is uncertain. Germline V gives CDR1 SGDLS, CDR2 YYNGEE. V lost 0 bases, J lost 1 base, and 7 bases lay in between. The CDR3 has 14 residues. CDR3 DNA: TGTGCCAGCAGCGTAGTAGCTTGGAACACTGAAGCTTTCTTT. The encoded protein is CASSVVAWNTEAFF.

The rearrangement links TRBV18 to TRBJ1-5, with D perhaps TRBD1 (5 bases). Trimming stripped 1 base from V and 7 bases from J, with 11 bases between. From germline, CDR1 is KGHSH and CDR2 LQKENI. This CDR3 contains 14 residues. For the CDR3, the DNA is TGTGCCAGCTCACCACGGGGGGAAGGACAGCCCCAGCATTTT. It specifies CASSPRGEGQPQHF. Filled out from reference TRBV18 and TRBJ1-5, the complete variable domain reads NAGVMQNPRHLVRRRGQEARLRCSPMKGHSHVYWYRQLPEEGLKFMVYLQKENIIDESGMPKERFSAEFPKEGPSILRIQQVVRGDSAAYFCASSPRGEGQPQHFGDGTRLSIL.

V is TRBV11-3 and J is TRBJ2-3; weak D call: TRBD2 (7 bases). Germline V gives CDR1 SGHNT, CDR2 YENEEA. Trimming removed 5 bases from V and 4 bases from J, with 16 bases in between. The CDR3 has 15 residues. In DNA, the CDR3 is TGTGCCAGCAGCCCAAGGGGGGGCATTGCAGATACGCAGTATTTT. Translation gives CASSPRGGIADTQYF.

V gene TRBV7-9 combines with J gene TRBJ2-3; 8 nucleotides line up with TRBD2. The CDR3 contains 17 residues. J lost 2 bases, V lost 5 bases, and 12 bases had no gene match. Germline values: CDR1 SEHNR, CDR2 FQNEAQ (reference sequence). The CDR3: CASSPVGGGGSTDTQYF. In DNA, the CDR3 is TGTGCCAGCAGCCCGGTGGGAGGCGGGGGGTCCACAGATACGCAGTATTTT.

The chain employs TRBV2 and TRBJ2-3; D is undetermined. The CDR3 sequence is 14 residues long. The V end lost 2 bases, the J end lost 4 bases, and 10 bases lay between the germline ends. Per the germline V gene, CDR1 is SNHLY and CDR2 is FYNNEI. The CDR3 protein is CASSERLVSDTQYF. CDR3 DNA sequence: TGTGCCAGCAGTGAAAGGCTAGTATCAGATACGCAGTATTTT.

CDR3 region: CASSLVGGPYQETQYF. The CDR3 nucleotides are TGTGCCAGCAGCTTGGTCGGGGGGCCCTACCAAGAGACCCAGTACTTC. This sequence joins TRBV5-6 and TRBJ2-5; D perhaps matches TRBD2 (7 bases). There are 16 residues in the CDR3. Germline assignment: CDR1 SGHDT and CDR2 YYEEEE. V gave up 0 bases and J gave up 0 bases, with 12 bases separating them.

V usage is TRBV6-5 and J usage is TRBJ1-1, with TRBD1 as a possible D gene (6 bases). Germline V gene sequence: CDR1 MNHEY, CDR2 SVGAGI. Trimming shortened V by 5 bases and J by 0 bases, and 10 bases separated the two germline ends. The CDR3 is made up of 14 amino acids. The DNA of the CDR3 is TGTGCCAGCAGTCGACAGGCTATGAACACTGAAGCTTTCTTT. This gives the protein CASSRQAMNTEAFF.

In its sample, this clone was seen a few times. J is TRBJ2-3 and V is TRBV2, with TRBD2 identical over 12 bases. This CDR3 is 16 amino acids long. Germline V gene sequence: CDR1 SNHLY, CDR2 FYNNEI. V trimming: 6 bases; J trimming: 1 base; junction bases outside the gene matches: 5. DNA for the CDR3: TGTGCCAGCAGGGTACTAGCGGGGGGCGGCACAGATACGCAGTATTTT. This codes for CASRVLAGGGTDTQYF.

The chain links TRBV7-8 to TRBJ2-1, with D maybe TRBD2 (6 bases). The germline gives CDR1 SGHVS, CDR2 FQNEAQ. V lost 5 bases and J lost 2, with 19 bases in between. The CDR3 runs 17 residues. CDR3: CASSTRLAVPPYNEQFF. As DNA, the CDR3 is TGTGCCAGCAGCACTCGTTTAGCGGTGCCTCCCTACAATGAGCAGTTCTTC.

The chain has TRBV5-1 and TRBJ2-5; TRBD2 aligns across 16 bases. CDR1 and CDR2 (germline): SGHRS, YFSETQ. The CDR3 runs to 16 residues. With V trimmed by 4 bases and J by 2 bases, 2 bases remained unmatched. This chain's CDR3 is CASSLGLAGGQETQYF. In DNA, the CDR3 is TGCGCCAGCAGCCTGGGACTAGCGGGGGGGCAAGAGACCCAGTACTTC.